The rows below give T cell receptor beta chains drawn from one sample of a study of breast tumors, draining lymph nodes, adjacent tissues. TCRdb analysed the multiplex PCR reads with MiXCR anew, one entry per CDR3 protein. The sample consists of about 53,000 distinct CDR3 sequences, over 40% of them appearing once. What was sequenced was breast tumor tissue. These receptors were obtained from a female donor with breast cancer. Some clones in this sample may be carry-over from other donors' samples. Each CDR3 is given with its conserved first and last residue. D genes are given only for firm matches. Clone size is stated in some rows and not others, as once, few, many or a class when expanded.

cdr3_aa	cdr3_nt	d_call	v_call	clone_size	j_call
CASSHGSANNEQFF	TGTGCCAGCAGCCACGGGAGCGCGAACAATGAGCAGTTCTTC	NA	TRBV28	many	TRBJ2-1
CASSFEDNEQFF	TGCGCCAGCAGTTTCGAGGACAATGAGCAGTTCTTC	NA	TRBV10-2	NA	TRBJ2-1
CASSFPRGADTQYF	TGTGCCAGCAGCTTCCCCAGGGGGGCAGATACGCAGTATTTT	NA	TRBV7-9	many	TRBJ2-3
CASSLGQRAVPHTGELFF	TGTGCCAGCAGCTTAGGCCAGAGGGCGGTTCCTCACACCGGGGAGCTGTTTTTT	NA	TRBV7-9	many	TRBJ2-2
CSAKPTGGAGYEQYF	TGCAGTGCTAAACCTACAGGGGGCGCGGGATACGAGCAGTACTTC	TRBD1	TRBV20-1	many	TRBJ2-7
CASSIGGDRTDTQYF	TGTGCCAGTAGTATCGGAGGGGATAGAACAGATACGCAGTATTTT	NA	TRBV19	many	TRBJ2-3
CATSPGTGLNTEAFF	TGTGCCACCAGTCCGGGTACAGGCCTTAACACTGAAGCTTTCTTT	NA	TRBV24-1	many	TRBJ1-1
CSASPIQETQYF	TGCAGTGCTAGCCCTATTCAAGAGACCCAGTACTTC	NA	TRBV20-1	many	TRBJ2-5
CASSQEPTDTQYF	TGCGCCAGCAGCCAAGAACCCACAGATACGCAGTATTTT	NA	TRBV5-1	NA	TRBJ2-3
CASSTKNTGELFF	TGTGCCAGCAGTACCAAGAACACCGGGGAGCTGTTTTTT	NA	TRBV7-8	medium-sized	TRBJ2-2
CSAPISGGQGYGYTF	TGCAGTGCCCCGATCAGTGGGGGACAGGGATATGGCTACACCTTC	TRBD1	TRBV20-1	many	TRBJ1-2
CSARRSTGELFF	TGCAGTGCTAGAAGGAGCACCGGGGAGCTGTTTTTT	NA	TRBV20-1	many	TRBJ2-2
CASSSHSGLAFSLSTDTQYF	TGTGCCAGCAGTTCTCATTCGGGACTAGCGTTTTCTCTCAGCACAGATACGCAGTATTTT	TRBD2	TRBV25-1	NA	TRBJ2-3
CSAFLSYGYTF	TGCAGTGCCTTCCTGAGCTATGGCTACACCTTC	NA	TRBV20-1	NA	TRBJ1-2
CASSWTGGYEQYF	TGTGCCAGCAGCTGGACAGGCGGATACGAGCAGTACTTC	TRBD1	TRBV2	medium-sized	TRBJ2-7
CSASRGASGGGGTDTQYF	TGCAGTGCTAGTAGGGGGGCTAGCGGGGGGGGCGGCACAGATACGCAGTATTTT	TRBD2	TRBV20-1	NA	TRBJ2-3
CASSTQGDTEAFF	TGTGCCAGCAGTACGCAGGGTGACACTGAAGCTTTCTTT	NA	TRBV25-1	NA	TRBJ1-1
CASSQDSKGWYGYTF	TGTGCCAGCAGCCAAGATTCGAAGGGATGGTATGGCTACACCTTC	NA	TRBV14	NA	TRBJ1-2
CASTGQYNEQFF	TGTGCCAGCACGGGACAGTACAATGAGCAGTTCTTC	TRBD1	TRBV12-3/TRBV12-4	NA	TRBJ2-1
CASSFSGPVQETQYF	TGTGCCAGCAGTTTCTCGGGACCGGTACAAGAGACCCAGTACTTC	NA	TRBV12-3/TRBV12-4	NA	TRBJ2-5
CASSLGQAEKLFF	TGTGCCAGCAGTCTCGGACAGGCTGAAAAACTGTTTTTT	TRBD1	TRBV2	NA	TRBJ1-4
CAISEGQPNQPQHF	TGTGCCATCAGTGAAGGACAGCCCAATCAGCCCCAGCATTTT	NA	TRBV10-3	NA	TRBJ1-5
CSGGAGPYEQYF	TGCAGCGGGGGGGCAGGGCCCTACGAGCAGTACTTC	NA	TRBV29-1	many	TRBJ2-7
CSVEGGRDGTGGAGELFF	TGCAGCGTTGAAGGTGGTCGAGACGGGACAGGGGGCGCCGGGGAGCTGTTTTTT	TRBD1	TRBV29-1	NA	TRBJ2-2
CASSLSAGPQETQYF	TGTGCCAGCAGCTTATCGGCGGGTCCCCAAGAGACCCAGTACTTC	NA	TRBV7-9	NA	TRBJ2-5
CASSIGYEQYF	TGTGCCAGTAGTATTGGGTACGAGCAGTACTTC	NA	TRBV19	many	TRBJ2-7
CASSLGHVEGNTIYF	TGTGCCAGCAGCTTAGGACACGTGGAAGGAAACACCATATATTTT	NA	TRBV11-2	medium-sized	TRBJ1-3
CASSFQGNTGAFF	TGTGCCAGCAGCTTCCAGGGGAACACTGGAGCTTTCTTT	NA	TRBV7-2	NA	TRBJ1-1